Listed below are T cell receptor beta chains from one sample, sequenced in a study of CD8+ T cells in alopecia areata. TCRdb's table, derived via immunoSEQ multiplex PCR, lists solely in-frame clones and lacks some. The sample includes 180,000 or so clones, 58% of them seen just once. The starting material was CD4+ T cells sorted from blood, obtained at roughly week 55, from a patient treated with tofacitinib. Receptors originate from a human donor with alopecia areata. The CDR3 runs from the conserved cysteine through the conserved F or W. A D gene is named only where the DNA matches it firmly. A clone size is listed for some rows: how often the clone was seen (once, few, many), or a class if it is expanded.

J gene: TRBJ2-7
CDR3 length: 13
clone size: few
D gene: .
V gene: TRBV18
CDR3 protein: CASRGDSAYEQYF
CDR3 DNA: TGTGCCAGCCGAGGGGACTCAGCCTACGAGCAGTACTTC

J gene: TRBJ2-2
CDR3 length: 16
clone size: few
D gene: .
V gene: TRBV15
CDR3 protein: CATSRSRVSNTGELFF
CDR3 DNA: TGTGCCACCAGCAGATCCAGGGTTTCGAACACCGGGGAGCTGTTTTTT

J gene: TRBJ1-1
CDR3 length: 12
clone size: .
D gene: .
V gene: TRBV2
CDR3 protein: CASNPEYTEAFF
CDR3 DNA: TGTGCCAGCAATCCGGAGTACACTGAAGCTTTCTTT

J gene: TRBJ2-3
CDR3 length: 14
clone size: .
D gene: .
V gene: TRBV4-1
CDR3 protein: CASSVGLSTDTQYF
CDR3 DNA: TGCGCCAGCAGCGTGGGACTGAGCACAGATACGCAGTATTTT

J gene: TRBJ1-6
CDR3 length: 12
clone size: .
D gene: .
V gene: TRBV4-1
CDR3 protein: CASSHTNSPLHF
CDR3 DNA: TGCGCCAGCAGCCACACCAATTCACCCCTCCACTTT

J gene: TRBJ1-2
CDR3 length: 15
clone size: .
D gene: .
V gene: TRBV30
CDR3 protein: CAWSRIGTDRYGYTF
CDR3 DNA: TGTGCCTGGAGCCGAATAGGCACAGACCGGTATGGCTACACCTTC

J gene: TRBJ2-4
CDR3 length: 14
clone size: .
D gene: .
V gene: TRBV7-9
CDR3 protein: CASSRQLAKNIQYF
CDR3 DNA: TGTGCCAGCAGCCGACAGCTAGCCAAAAACATTCAGTACTTC

J gene: TRBJ2-6
CDR3 length: 15
clone size: .
D gene: .
V gene: TRBV5-1
CDR3 protein: CASSLRGSGANVLTF
CDR3 DNA: TGCGCCAGCAGCTTGAGGGGCTCTGGGGCCAACGTCCTGACTTTC

J gene: TRBJ2-7
CDR3 length: 18
clone size: once
D gene: TRBD2
V gene: TRBV29-1
CDR3 protein: CSVEDAATSGSSVREQYF
CDR3 DNA: TGCAGCGTTGAAGATGCAGCCACTAGCGGGTCTTCGGTTCGCGAGCAGTACTTC

J gene: TRBJ2-7
CDR3 length: 13
clone size: once
D gene: .
V gene: TRBV30
CDR3 protein: CAWNRDFGYEQYF
CDR3 DNA: TGTGCCTGGAACAGGGATTTTGGGTACGAGCAGTACTTC

J gene: TRBJ2-5
CDR3 length: 14
clone size: .
D gene: .
V gene: TRBV5-4
CDR3 protein: CASSLAGTQETQYF
CDR3 DNA: TGTGCCAGCAGCTTGGCCGGCACCCAAGAGACCCAGTACTTC

J gene: TRBJ1-5
CDR3 length: 10
clone size: .
D gene: .
V gene: TRBV6-1
CDR3 protein: CASGRQPQHF
CDR3 DNA: TGTGCCAGCGGCAGGCAGCCCCAGCATTTT

J gene: TRBJ2-4
CDR3 length: 14
clone size: .
D gene: .
V gene: TRBV2
CDR3 protein: CASTREGRADIQYF
CDR3 DNA: TGTGCCAGCACCAGAGAGGGCAGGGCAGACATTCAGTACTTC

J gene: TRBJ1-1
CDR3 length: 11
clone size: once
D gene: .
V gene: TRBV30
CDR3 protein: CAWAQGVGAFF
CDR3 DNA: TGTGCCTGGGCCCAAGGGGTTGGAGCTTTCTTT

J gene: TRBJ1-2
CDR3 length: 13
clone size: .
D gene: .
V gene: TRBV5-6
CDR3 protein: CASSMDTNYGYTF
CDR3 DNA: TGTGCCAGCAGTATGGACACAAACTATGGCTACACCTTC

J gene: TRBJ2-2
CDR3 length: 14
clone size: .
D gene: .
V gene: TRBV30
CDR3 protein: CAWSVVRSTGELFF
CDR3 DNA: TGTGCCTGGAGTGTAGTCAGATCCACCGGGGAGCTGTTTTTT

J gene: TRBJ1-4
CDR3 length: 14
clone size: .
D gene: .
V gene: TRBV2
CDR3 protein: CASSRAGAGEKLFF
CDR3 DNA: TGTGCCAGCAGTCGCGCAGGGGCTGGTGAAAAACTGTTTTTT

J gene: TRBJ2-7
CDR3 length: 11
clone size: .
D gene: .
V gene: TRBV20-1
CDR3 protein: CSARSYYEQYF
CDR3 DNA: TGCAGTGCTAGGTCCTACTACGAGCAGTACTTC

J gene: TRBJ1-2
CDR3 length: 13
clone size: .
D gene: .
V gene: TRBV2
CDR3 protein: CASSEIRTYGYTF
CDR3 DNA: TGTGCCAGCAGTGAAATCAGGACTTATGGCTACACCTTC

J gene: TRBJ1-2
CDR3 length: 14
clone size: .
D gene: .
V gene: TRBV5-1
CDR3 protein: CASSLAGGLDGYTF
CDR3 DNA: TGCGCCAGCAGCTTGGCCGGGGGTCTGGATGGCTACACCTTC

J gene: TRBJ1-2
CDR3 length: 13
clone size: .
D gene: .
V gene: TRBV7-2
CDR3 protein: CASSLEANYGYTF
CDR3 DNA: TGTGCCAGCAGCTTGGAGGCTAACTATGGCTACACCTTC

J gene: TRBJ2-7
CDR3 length: 11
clone size: once
D gene: .
V gene: TRBV10-3
CDR3 protein: CAISDGYEQYF
CDR3 DNA: TGTGCCATCAGTGATGGCTACGAGCAGTACTTC

J gene: TRBJ1-1
CDR3 length: 13
clone size: .
D gene: TRBD1
V gene: TRBV7-3
CDR3 protein: CASSRGQDTEAFF
CDR3 DNA: TGTGCCAGCAGTAGAGGACAGGACACTGAAGCTTTCTTT

J gene: TRBJ2-2
CDR3 length: 15
clone size: .
D gene: TRBD2
V gene: TRBV2
CDR3 protein: CASSTVSGATGELFF
CDR3 DNA: TGTGCCAGCTCCACTGTCAGCGGGGCTACCGGGGAGCTGTTTTTT

J gene: TRBJ2-7
CDR3 length: 14
clone size: .
D gene: .
V gene: TRBV29-1
CDR3 protein: CSVVPDRVTYEQYF
CDR3 DNA: TGCAGCGTCGTGCCGGACCGAGTAACCTACGAGCAGTACTTC

J gene: TRBJ2-7
CDR3 length: 16
clone size: .
D gene: .
V gene: TRBV5-1
CDR3 protein: CASSPEGGGGLYEQYF
CDR3 DNA: TGCGCCAGCAGCCCCGAAGGGGGGGGAGGGCTATACGAGCAGTACTTC

J gene: TRBJ2-7
CDR3 length: 19
clone size: few
D gene: .
V gene: TRBV9
CDR3 protein: CASSTDLTEGLGSSYEQYF
CDR3 DNA: TGTGCCAGCAGCACAGATCTGACTGAAGGATTGGGAAGCTCCTACGAGCAGTACTTC

J gene: TRBJ2-3
CDR3 length: 16
clone size: .
D gene: TRBD2
V gene: TRBV5-1
CDR3 protein: CASSLGTSGGADTQYF
CDR3 DNA: TGCGCCAGCAGCTTGGGGACTAGCGGGGGCGCAGATACGCAGTATTTT

J gene: TRBJ2-2
CDR3 length: 16
clone size: .
D gene: .
V gene: TRBV30
CDR3 protein: CAWSATLRMNTGELFF
CDR3 DNA: TGTGCCTGGAGTGCCACGCTCAGAATGAACACCGGGGAGCTGTTTTTT

J gene: TRBJ2-5
CDR3 length: 14
clone size: .
D gene: TRBD2
V gene: TRBV5-1
CDR3 protein: CASSWEGRTETQYF
CDR3 DNA: TGCGCCAGCAGCTGGGAGGGAAGGACAGAGACCCAGTACTTC

J gene: TRBJ2-7
CDR3 length: 14
clone size: .
D gene: TRBD1
V gene: TRBV19
CDR3 protein: CASSIAGQQYEQYF
CDR3 DNA: TGTGCCAGTAGTATAGCGGGACAGCAATACGAGCAGTACTTC

J gene: TRBJ1-2
CDR3 length: 12
clone size: .
D gene: .
V gene: TRBV30
CDR3 protein: CAWRRGDYGYTF
CDR3 DNA: TGTGCCTGGAGAAGAGGGGACTATGGCTACACCTTC

J gene: TRBJ1-5
CDR3 length: 13
clone size: .
D gene: .
V gene: TRBV6-6
CDR3 protein: CASRVSINQPQHF
CDR3 DNA: TGTGCCAGCAGAGTTTCGATCAATCAGCCCCAGCATTTT

J gene: TRBJ2-1
CDR3 length: 15
clone size: .
D gene: TRBD1
V gene: TRBV25-1
CDR3 protein: CASSDPGQFSDEQFF
CDR3 DNA: TGTGCCAGCAGTGACCCGGGACAGTTTTCGGATGAGCAGTTCTTC

J gene: TRBJ2-7
CDR3 length: 14
clone size: .
D gene: TRBD1
V gene: TRBV10-3
CDR3 protein: CATREDRSSYEQYF
CDR3 DNA: TGTGCCACCCGCGAGGACAGGAGTTCCTACGAGCAGTACTTC

J gene: TRBJ2-7
CDR3 length: 15
clone size: .
D gene: .
V gene: TRBV6-6
CDR3 protein: CASRSLPGASYEQYF
CDR3 DNA: TGTGCCAGCAGATCCCTCCCAGGGGCATCCTACGAGCAGTACTTC

J gene: TRBJ2-1
CDR3 length: 12
clone size: .
D gene: .
V gene: TRBV7-9
CDR3 protein: CASDWRGNEQFF
CDR3 DNA: TGTGCCAGCGATTGGCGGGGAAATGAGCAGTTCTTC

J gene: TRBJ2-7
CDR3 length: 15
clone size: few
D gene: TRBD2
V gene: TRBV5-4
CDR3 protein: CASSFIGSGTYEQYF
CDR3 DNA: TGTGCCAGCAGCTTTATCGGTAGCGGGACCTACGAGCAGTACTTC

J gene: TRBJ1-5
CDR3 length: 15
clone size: .
D gene: .
V gene: TRBV27
CDR3 protein: CASSLLGYSNQPQHF
CDR3 DNA: TGTGCCAGCAGTTTACTGGGCTATAGCAATCAGCCCCAGCATTTT

J gene: TRBJ1-1
CDR3 length: 14
clone size: .
D gene: .
V gene: TRBV23-1
CDR3 protein: CASRRTKFRTEAFF
CDR3 DNA: TGCGCCAGCCGACGTACGAAATTTAGGACTGAAGCTTTCTTT

J gene: TRBJ2-3
CDR3 length: 17
clone size: .
D gene: .
V gene: TRBV25-1
CDR3 protein: CASSASLGQSSTDTQYF
CDR3 DNA: TGTGCCAGCAGTGCAAGTTTGGGGCAGTCTAGCACAGATACGCAGTATTTT

J gene: TRBJ2-1
CDR3 length: 16
clone size: .
D gene: TRBD1
V gene: TRBV12-5
CDR3 protein: CASGWDRGGSYNEQFF
CDR3 DNA: TGTGCTAGTGGCTGGGACAGGGGAGGGTCCTACAATGAGCAGTTCTTC

J gene: TRBJ1-5
CDR3 length: 13
clone size: .
D gene: .
V gene: TRBV2
CDR3 protein: CASNGGNNQPQHF
CDR3 DNA: TGTGCCAGCAACGGAGGGAACAATCAGCCCCAGCATTTT

J gene: TRBJ2-7
CDR3 length: 14
clone size: .
D gene: TRBD2
V gene: TRBV6-5
CDR3 protein: CASSPSGGSYEQYF
CDR3 DNA: TGTGCCAGCAGTCCTAGCGGGGGGAGCTACGAGCAGTACTTC

J gene: TRBJ2-5
CDR3 length: 14
clone size: .
D gene: .
V gene: TRBV25-1
CDR3 protein: CASSEYGSQETQYF
CDR3 DNA: TGTGCCAGCAGTGAATATGGCAGTCAAGAGACCCAGTACTTC

J gene: TRBJ1-2
CDR3 length: 12
clone size: .
D gene: .
V gene: TRBV30
CDR3 protein: CAWSVRKGDYTF
CDR3 DNA: TGTGCCTGGAGTGTACGGAAGGGCGACTACACCTTC

J gene: TRBJ2-7
CDR3 length: 15
clone size: .
D gene: TRBD1
V gene: TRBV5-4
CDR3 protein: CASSFGGQGVYEQYF
CDR3 DNA: TGTGCCAGCAGCTTTGGGGGTCAGGGGGTCTACGAGCAGTACTTC

J gene: TRBJ2-6
CDR3 length: 15
clone size: .
D gene: .
V gene: TRBV6-6
CDR3 protein: CASSPDGSGANVLTF
CDR3 DNA: TGTGCCAGCAGTCCCGACGGGTCTGGGGCCAACGTCCTGACTTTC

J gene: TRBJ2-3
CDR3 length: 15
clone size: .
D gene: .
V gene: TRBV11-2
CDR3 protein: CASSLGLISTDTQYF
CDR3 DNA: TGTGCCAGCAGCCTGGGACTCATCAGCACAGATACGCAGTATTTT

J gene: TRBJ1-1
CDR3 length: 13
clone size: .
D gene: .
V gene: TRBV29-1
CDR3 protein: CSAKGGSNTEAFF
CDR3 DNA: TGCAGCGCGAAGGGGGGGAGTAACACTGAAGCTTTCTTT